This T cell receptor beta chain was obtained from a study of shared clonotypes between healthy human individuals. Clones were read by immunoSEQ multiplex PCR, and TCRdb kept only the in-frame ones, dropping some. The top ten clones hold approximately 2% of a sample with nearly 750,000 clones, just under 75% of them seen once. The CDR3 sequence is 15 residues long. Unmatched junction bases numbered 8, after V lost 2 bases and J lost 7 bases. The germline V gene encodes CDR1 SGHAT and CDR2 FQNNGV. CD4+ cells underwent separation, giving CD45RA+ naive and CD45RA-negative memory subsets. The sample was memory CD4+ T cells sorted from blood. The sample's subset: CD45RA-negative fraction. V usage is TRBV11-2 and J usage is TRBJ2-1, with 7 positions matching TRBD2. This TCR derives from a woman aged 25 to 45 in good health. CDR3 protein: CASSLSAGNQNEQFF. The CDR3 DNA sequence: TGTGCCAGCAGCTTATCAGCGGGAAATCAAAATGAGCAGTTCTTC.